The 21 T cell receptor beta chains presented below share a single source sample, sequenced in a study of OX40 agonist ivuxolimab in advanced cancers. Clones were read by immunoSEQ multiplex PCR, and TCRdb kept only the in-frame ones, dropping some. The table includes some 2,000 clones, around three quarters detected once. The specimen was CD4+ or CD8+ T cells sorted from blood, collected in a trial of the OX40 agonist ivuxolimab. These TCRs come from an adult with an advanced solid tumor such as melanoma, head and neck, liver or kidney cancer.

The chain links TRBV7-2 to TRBJ2-5; TRBD1 agrees at 8 bases. J was trimmed by 5 bases and V by 4 bases; bases with no gene match: 9. Germline V gene lookup returns CDR1 SGHTA and CDR2 FQGNSA. CDR3 length equals 15 residues. CDR3 loop: CASSSRTGTWETQYF. For the CDR3, the DNA is TGTGCCAGCAGCTCCCGGACAGGGACCTGGGAGACCCAGTACTTC.

In its sample, this clone was seen once. This rearrangement joins TRBV29-1 to TRBJ1-2; D not resolved. CDR3 length equals 9 residues. The V gene's germline CDR1 is SQVTM and CDR2 ANQGSEA. The CDR3, as DNA: TGCACCCTAGGAGACGGCTACACCTTC. This sequence encodes CTLGDGYTF.

The chain recombines TRBV5-5 with TRBJ1-1, with D unresolved. The CDR3 loop spans 14 amino acids. V was clipped by 0 bases and J by 4 bases, with 10 bases between them. Per the germline V gene, CDR1 is SGHKS and CDR2 is YYEKEE (reference sequence). The CDR3 is CASSLALGSTEAFF. The CDR3 DNA reads as TGTGCCAGCAGCTTGGCCTTGGGGTCCACTGAAGCTTTCTTT.

V usage is TRBV11-1 and J usage is TRBJ2-1; D is undetermined. V was clipped by 4 bases and J by 8 bases, with 12 bases between them. The V gene's germline CDR1 is SGHAT and CDR2 FQDESV (reference sequence). This CDR3 spans 13 amino acids. The CDR3 loop reads CASSSDRSDEQFF. The CDR3 DNA reads as TGTGCCAGCAGCTCCGATAGGTCAGATGAGCAGTTCTTC.

The chain employs TRBV2 and TRBJ2-5, with no clear D. Germline V gives CDR1 SNHLY, CDR2 FYNNEI. This CDR3 contains 14 residues. V lost 2 bases and J lost 3, with 10 bases in between. CDR3 region: CASSESTNEETQYF. The CDR3 region has the DNA TGTGCCAGCAGTGAAAGTACCAACGAAGAGACCCAGTACTTC. The full variable domain, its missing parts supplied by reference TRBV2 and TRBJ2-5, is EPEVTQTPSHQVTQMGQEVILRCVPISNHLYFYWYRQILGQKVEFLVSFYNNEISEKSEIFDDQFSVERPDGSNFTLKIRSTKLEDSAMYFCASSESTNEETQYFGPGTRLLVL.

The chain employs TRBV10-3 and TRBJ1-6, with 9 bases aligning to TRBD1. CDR3 length: 14 amino acids. Trimming took 6 bases from V and 7 from J; bases not matched to a gene: 4. Germline loops: CDR1 ENHRY, CDR2 SYGVKD. The CDR3 DNA sequence: TGTGCCATCAGACCCGGGACAGGGAATTCACCCCTCCACTTT. Its protein is CAIRPGTGNSPLHF.

The V and J genes are TRBV5-1 and TRBJ2-1, with TRBD1 matching 9 bases. Trimming removed 7 bases from V and 8 bases from J; junction bases left unmatched: 4. The CDR3 loop spans 12 amino acids. CDR1 and CDR2 from the germline V gene are SGHRS and YFSETQ. CDR3 in amino acids: CASGTGNDEQFF. Written as DNA, the CDR3 is TGCGCCAGCGGGACAGGGAACGATGAGCAGTTCTTC.

The rearrangement uses TRBV5-6 and TRBJ2-2; possible D gene TRBD2, 5 bases. Germline assignment: CDR1 SGHDT and CDR2 YYEEEE. The CDR3 covers 16 residues. The V end lost 2 bases, the J end lost 1 base, and 12 bases lay between the germline ends. CDR3 nucleotides: TGTGCCAGCAGCTTTTTGGTTCGGGGGAACACCGGGGAGCTGTTTTTT. This sequence encodes CASSFLVRGNTGELFF.

The rearrangement uses TRBV10-3 and TRBJ2-5; TRBD1 might be the D (5 bases). Trimming removed 6 bases at V and 0 bases at J, with 11 bases between. The CDR3 totals 14 residues. CDR1 is ENHRY, CDR2 SYGVKD, per germline. The CDR3 sequence is CAIRGLPDQETQYF. Written as DNA, the CDR3 is TGTGCCATCAGGGGGCTTCCGGACCAAGAGACCCAGTACTTC.

The chain uses TRBV19 and TRBJ2-7, with D possibly being TRBD1 or TRBD2 (5 bases each). Between the trimmed V and J ends, which lost 0 bases and 3 bases, there was a span of 12 bases. The CDR3 has 15 amino acids. Germline CDR1 is LNHDA and CDR2 is SQIVND (reference sequence). The CDR3 nucleotides are TGTGCCAGTAGTATAGATCTGTGGGGGATCTACGAGCAGTACTTC. It specifies CASSIDLWGIYEQYF.

The V call is TRBV11-2, the J call TRBJ2-7; 7 bases align to TRBD2. V lost 1 base, J lost 5 bases, and 8 bases stayed unmatched. Germline V gene sequence: CDR1 SGHAT, CDR2 FQNNGV. This CDR3 is built from 15 residues. CDR3 amino acids: CASSLVLGGRDEQYF. The CDR3 DNA follows: TGTGCCAGCAGCTTAGTTCTGGGAGGGAGGGACGAGCAGTACTTC.

The genes are TRBV9 and TRBJ1-2; D gene uncertain. From germline, CDR1 is SGDLS and CDR2 YYNGEE. V dropped 0 bases and J dropped 8 bases, with 11 bases sitting between them. The CDR3 extends over 13 amino acids. CDR3 protein: CASSVGPGGGYTF. The CDR3 DNA reads as TGTGCCAGCAGCGTAGGACCAGGAGGGGGCTACACCTTC.

This clone was counted once. The rearrangement uses TRBV5-6 and TRBJ2-1; TRBD1 matches 10 bases. The length of the CDR3 is 19 residues. Per germline, CDR1 SGHDT and CDR2 YYEEEE. V shed 3 bases and J 5 bases; nucleotides not matched to a gene: 17. This CDR3 reads CASSWGTGVLGRENNEQFF. The CDR3, as DNA: TGTGCCAGCAGCTGGGGGACAGGGGTGTTGGGTCGGGAGAACAATGAGCAGTTCTTC.

The table lists this clone with a few counts. The gene calls are TRBV7-3 and TRBJ2-1, with D perhaps TRBD1 (7 bases). Germline CDR1 SGHTA, CDR2 FQGTGA. V lost 5 bases to trimming and J lost 7 bases, with 9 bases between them. The CDR3 runs to 12 residues. Here the CDR3 reads CASSPGGNEQFF. The CDR3 bases are TGTGCCAGCAGCCCAGGGGGGAATGAGCAGTTCTTC.

This chain joins TRBV7-3 and TRBJ1-5; tentative D call: TRBD1 (6 bases). This CDR3 is 15 amino acids long. Looked up from germline, CDR1 is SGHTA and CDR2 is FQGTGA. The V end was cut by 2 bases, the J end by 3 bases, with 11 bases between. This CDR3 reads CASSLRTDYNQPQHF. Written as DNA, the CDR3 is TGTGCCAGCAGCTTACGGACAGATTACAATCAGCCCCAGCATTTT.

The gene calls are TRBV7-9 and TRBJ1-1; 8 bases fit TRBD1. The germline V gene encodes CDR1 SEHNR and CDR2 FQNEAQ (reference sequence). There are 15 residues in the CDR3. With 4 bases clipped from V and 5 bases from J, the junction kept 9 bases outside the gene matches. The CDR3: CASSYGQGSWTEAFF. CDR3 nucleotides: TGTGCCAGCAGCTACGGACAGGGAAGTTGGACTGAAGCTTTCTTT.

The chain joins TRBV29-1 to TRBJ2-5, with 7 bases matching TRBD2. V shed 4 bases and J 1 base; nucleotides not matched to a gene: 3. Germline assignment: CDR1 SQVTM and CDR2 ANQGSEA. The CDR3 is made up of 13 amino acids. The CDR3 sequence is CSVGGGVQETQYF. CDR3 nucleotide sequence: TGCAGCGTTGGGGGAGGGGTCCAAGAGACCCAGTACTTC.

The chain carries TRBV5-5 and TRBJ1-2, with TRBD1 identical over 8 bases. V was pared by 4 bases and J by 4 bases, with 9 bases of the junction left unmatched. Germline values: CDR1 SGHKS, CDR2 YYEKEE (reference sequence). This CDR3 contains 15 residues. The chain's CDR3 is CASSRGQGEGYGYTF. CDR3 nucleotides: TGTGCCAGCAGCCGAGGACAGGGTGAGGGCTATGGCTACACCTTC.

This chain uses TRBV9 with TRBJ2-7; 7 bases are a match to TRBD1. Germline values: CDR1 SGDLS, CDR2 YYNGEE. This CDR3 is 16 amino acids long. J gave up 2 bases and V 3 bases, and 11 bases lay outside the gene matches. CDR3 nucleotide sequence: TGTGCCAGCAGCGGACCGGGGACAGTCGGTACCTACGAGCAGTACTTC. Encoded protein: CASSGPGTVGTYEQYF. Complete variable domain (other parts from reference TRBV9 and TRBJ2-7): DSGVTQTPKHLITATGQRVTLRCSPRSGDLSVYWYQQSLDQGLQFLIQYYNGEERAKGNILERFSAQQFPDLHSELNLSSLELGDSALYFCASSGPGTVGTYEQYFGPGTRLTVT.

The chain combines TRBV6-4 with TRBJ2-2; 11 bases match TRBD1. This CDR3 is 16 amino acids long. With 3 bases clipped from V and 3 bases from J, the junction kept 3 bases outside the gene matches. Germline lookup yields CDR1 MRHNA and CDR2 SNTAGT. The CDR3 nucleotides are TGTGCCAGCAGTGAAAAGGGACAGGGGGACACCGGGGAGCTGTTTTTT. Translation gives CASSEKGQGDTGELFF.

This chain joins TRBV7-3 and TRBJ2-6, with no clear D. The CDR3 contains 18 residues. V lost 3 bases to trimming and J lost 5 bases, with 20 bases between them. Per the germline V gene, CDR1 is SGHTA and CDR2 is FQGTGA. The DNA for the CDR3 is TGTGCCAGCAGCTTCACGAAACGCTTACAAAGTCGGGCCAACGTCCTGACTTTC. Translation: CASSFTKRLQSRANVLTF.